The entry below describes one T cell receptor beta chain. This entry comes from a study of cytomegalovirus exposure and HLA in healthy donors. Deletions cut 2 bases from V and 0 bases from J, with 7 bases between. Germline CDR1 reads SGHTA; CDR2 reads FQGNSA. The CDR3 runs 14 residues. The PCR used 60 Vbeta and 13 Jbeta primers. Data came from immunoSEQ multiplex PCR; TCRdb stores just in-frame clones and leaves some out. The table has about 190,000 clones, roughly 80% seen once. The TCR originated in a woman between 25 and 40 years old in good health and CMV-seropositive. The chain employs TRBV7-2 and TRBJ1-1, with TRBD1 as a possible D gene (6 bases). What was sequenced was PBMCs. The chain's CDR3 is CASSLQGLNTEAFF. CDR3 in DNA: TGTGCCAGCAGCTTACAGGGGCTGAACACTGAAGCTTTCTTT.